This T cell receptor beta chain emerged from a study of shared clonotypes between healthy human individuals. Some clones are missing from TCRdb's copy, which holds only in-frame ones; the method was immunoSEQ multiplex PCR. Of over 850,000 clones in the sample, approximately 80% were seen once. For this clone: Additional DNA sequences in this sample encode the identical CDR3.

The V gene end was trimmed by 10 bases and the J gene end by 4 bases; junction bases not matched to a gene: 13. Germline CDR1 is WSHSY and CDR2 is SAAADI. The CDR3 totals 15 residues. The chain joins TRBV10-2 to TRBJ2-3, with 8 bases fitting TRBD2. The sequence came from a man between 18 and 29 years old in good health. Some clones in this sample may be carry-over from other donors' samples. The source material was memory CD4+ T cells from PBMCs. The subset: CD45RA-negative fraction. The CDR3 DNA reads TGCGCCACGACTCCCAGCGGGAGTGCTTCAGATACGCAGTATTTT. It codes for CATTPSGSASDTQYF.